This T cell receptor (beta chain) comes out of a study of early T cells in non-severe SARS-CoV-2 infection. Whole-study context: It was bulk RNA from unsorted whole blood that was sequenced, and the chains were unpaired.

J was trimmed by 5 bases and V by 3 bases; bases with no gene match: 8. Germline CDR1 is LNHDA and CDR2 is SQIVND (reference sequence). The CDR3 is 15 amino acids. Overall study results and limits: VDJdb matching skewed toward anti-spike CD8 responses, missing private and CD4 specificities.

Unique molecular identifiers tagged individual cDNA molecules. TCRdb fed the 5' RACE reads into MiXCR, producing one record per CDR3 protein. The sample contains fewer than 120,000 distinct CDR3 sequences, around 12% of which appear only once. With respect to this clonotype: Its antigen is unidentified.

Sample: whole blood, taken at baseline. The J gene is TRBJ2-7, the V gene TRBV19, with 9 bases identical to TRBD1. The clonotype originates from an adult who was a healthcare worker with PCR-confirmed SARS-CoV-2 infection or an uninfected control (not recorded which). The CDR3 DNA reads as TGTGCCAGTAGTATCGTTCCGGGACAGGGACACGAGCAGTACTTC. It codes for CASSIVPGQGHEQYF.